This is a list of T cell receptor beta chains from one sample in a study of blood T cells in healthy people across ages. MiXCR, applied by TCRdb to the 5' RACE reads, yields one record per CDR3 protein. The sample has roughly 410,000 distinct CDR3 sequences; roughly half are singletons. The sequencing sample was made of blood. Receptors originate from a man aged 60 to 69 in good health. Both conserved end residues are part of each CDR3. D genes are given only for firm matches. Clone sizes are given selectively: once, few, many, or a class where the clone is expanded.

.	TRBD1	TRBV28	TRBJ2-1	TGTGCCAGCAGTTCCGTACAGGGGTCTGCTAACAATGAGCAGTTCTTC	CASSSVQGSANNEQFF
.	.	TRBV6-5	TRBJ1-2	TGTGCCAGCAGTTACTCGAGCGAGGCTAACTATGGCTACACCTTC	CASSYSSEANYGYTF
many	TRBD2	TRBV6-2/TRBV6-3	TRBJ2-7	TGTGCCAGCAGTCTCGGTTGGGGACTAGCGGCCTTAACCTACGAGCAGTACTTC	CASSLGWGLAALTYEQYF
.	.	TRBV29-1	TRBJ2-1	TGCAGCGGATCCGATGCAGTTCAGGTGGGGCCGCAGTTCTTC	CSGSDAVQVGPQFF
few	TRBD2	TRBV27	TRBJ2-1	TGTGCCAGCAGCCGGGACTATAACCCCCGTGAGCAGTTCTTC	CASSRDYNPREQFF
many	TRBD2	TRBV27	TRBJ2-7	TGTGCCAGCGGCCTAAAGGCGGGGGGCTCCTACGAGCAGTACTTC	CASGLKAGGSYEQYF
many	.	TRBV7-6	TRBJ2-7	TGTGCCAGCAGCTTAGGGCAGGATTACGAGCAGTACTTC	CASSLGQDYEQYF
few	TRBD1	TRBV12-5	TRBJ2-1	TGTGCTAGTGGTTTGGGACAGGGACCCTACAATGAGCAGTTCTTC	CASGLGQGPYNEQFF
few	.	TRBV20-1	TRBJ2-7	TGCAGTGTGATGGGATACGAGCAGTACTTC	CSVMGYEQYF
.	.	TRBV7-9	TRBJ2-2	TGTGCCAGCAGCTCGAACCCCGCAAGCGGGGAGCTGTTTTTT	CASSSNPASGELFF
.	.	TRBV4-2	TRBJ2-5	TGTGCCAGCAGCCAAGATGGGGGGAACCAAGAGACCCAGTACTTC	CASSQDGGNQETQYF
.	TRBD2	TRBV4-2	TRBJ2-3	TGTGCCAGCAGCCAAGATTGGGGGACTAGCGGGGGCGTGGATACGCAGTATTTT	CASSQDWGTSGGVDTQYF
few	TRBD1	TRBV6-2/TRBV6-3	TRBJ2-4	TGTGCCAGCAGTTACGACCCCGGGACAGGGTTAGCCAAAAACATTCAGTACTTC	CASSYDPGTGLAKNIQYF
.	.	TRBV4-3	TRBJ2-1	TGCGCCAGCAGCCAAGCAGAAAGCTCCTACAATGAGCAGTTCTTC	CASSQAESSYNEQFF
.	.	TRBV4-3	TRBJ2-1	TGCGCCAGCAGCCAAGATTACCAGTCGTACAATGAGCAGTTCTTC	CASSQDYQSYNEQFF
once	.	TRBV2	TRBJ2-7	TGTGCCAGCAGTGTTTTTCCGTACGAGCAGTACTTC	CASSVFPYEQYF
.	.	TRBV12-3/TRBV12-4	TRBJ1-1	TGTGCCAGCAGTTTAGCGCAGTTGAGTGAAGCTTTCTTT	CASSLAQLSEAFF
.	.	TRBV5-4	TRBJ2-7	TGTGCCAGCAGCTTGGGAGGGGTGGGAGGCTACGAGCAGTACTTC	CASSLGGVGGYEQYF
few	TRBD2	TRBV4-3	TRBJ2-1	TGCGCCAGCAGCCAAGATTGGGCTAGCGGGCCAGATGAGCAGTTCTTC	CASSQDWASGPDEQFF
.	.	TRBV7-8	TRBJ2-7	TGTGCCAGCAGCTCGTTCGCAGGCGAGCAGTACTTC	CASSSFAGEQYF
.	TRBD2	TRBV9	TRBJ2-7	TGTGCCAGCAGCCAAAGCGGGAGCGTCTCCTACGAGCAGTACTTC	CASSQSGSVSYEQYF
.	.	TRBV30	TRBJ1-2	TGTGCCTGGAGGAGGCGAGCTAACTATGGCTACACCTTC	CAWRRRANYGYTF
.	.	TRBV10-3	TRBJ1-2	TGTGCCATCAGTGAGTCCGGCAGCTATGGCTACACCTTC	CAISESGSYGYTF
.	.	TRBV24-1	TRBJ2-1	TGTGCCACCAGGGACTCAGTCGGCGGACCCAATGAGCAGTTCTTC	CATRDSVGGPNEQFF
.	.	TRBV9	TRBJ2-1	TGTGCCAGCAGCGTAGGACTTTACAATGGGCAGTTCTTC	CASSVGLYNGQFF
.	TRBD1	TRBV12-3/TRBV12-4	TRBJ1-1	TGTGCAAGCAGACCTGACAGGGTAACTGAAGCTTTCTTT	CASRPDRVTEAFF
.	.	TRBV10-3	TRBJ1-5	TGTGCCATCAACCGTGATCGGCAAGGGGCTTGGGATCAGCCCCAGCATTTT	CAINRDRQGAWDQPQHF
.	.	TRBV29-1	TRBJ1-1	TGCAGCGGGGGACATTGGAACACTGAAGCTTTCTTT	CSGGHWNTEAFF
few	.	TRBV10-3	TRBJ2-7	TGTGCCATCAGTGGGGCTGCGAACTCCTACGAGCAGTACTTC	CAISGAANSYEQYF